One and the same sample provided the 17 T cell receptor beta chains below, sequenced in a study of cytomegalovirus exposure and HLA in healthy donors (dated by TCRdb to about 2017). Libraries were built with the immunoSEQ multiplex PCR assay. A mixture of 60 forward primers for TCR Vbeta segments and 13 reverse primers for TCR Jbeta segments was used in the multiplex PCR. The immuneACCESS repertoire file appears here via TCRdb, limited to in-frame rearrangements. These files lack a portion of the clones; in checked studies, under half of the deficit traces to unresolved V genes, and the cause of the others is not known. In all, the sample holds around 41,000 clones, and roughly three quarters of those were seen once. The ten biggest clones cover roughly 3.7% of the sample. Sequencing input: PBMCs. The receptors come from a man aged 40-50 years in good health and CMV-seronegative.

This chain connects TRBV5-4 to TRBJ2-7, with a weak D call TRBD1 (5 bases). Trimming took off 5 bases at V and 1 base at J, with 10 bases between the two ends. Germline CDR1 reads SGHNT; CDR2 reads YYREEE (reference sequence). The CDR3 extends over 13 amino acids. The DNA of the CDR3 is TGTGCCAGCAGTGTGGACAAATCCTACGAGCAGTACTTC. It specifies CASSVDKSYEQYF.

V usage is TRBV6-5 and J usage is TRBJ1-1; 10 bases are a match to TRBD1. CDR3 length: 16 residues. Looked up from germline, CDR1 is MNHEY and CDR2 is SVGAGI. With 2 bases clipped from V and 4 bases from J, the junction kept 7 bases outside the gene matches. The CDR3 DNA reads TGTGCCAGCAGTTACGGGACAGGGGAGTGGGGCACTGAAGCTTTCTTT. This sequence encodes CASSYGTGEWGTEAFF.

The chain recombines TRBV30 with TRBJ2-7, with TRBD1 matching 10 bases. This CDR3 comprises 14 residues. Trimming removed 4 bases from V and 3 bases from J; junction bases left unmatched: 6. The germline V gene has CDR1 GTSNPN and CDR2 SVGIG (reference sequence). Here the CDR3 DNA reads TGTGCCTGGATCCCGGGGACAGGGGACTACGAGCAGTACTTC. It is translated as CAWIPGTGDYEQYF.

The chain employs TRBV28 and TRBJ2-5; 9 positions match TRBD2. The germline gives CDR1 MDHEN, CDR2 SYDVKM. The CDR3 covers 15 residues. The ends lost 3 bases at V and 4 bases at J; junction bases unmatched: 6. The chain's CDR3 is CASSFFSTSGETQYF. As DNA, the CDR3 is TGTGCCAGCAGTTTTTTTTCGACTAGCGGAGAGACCCAGTACTTC.

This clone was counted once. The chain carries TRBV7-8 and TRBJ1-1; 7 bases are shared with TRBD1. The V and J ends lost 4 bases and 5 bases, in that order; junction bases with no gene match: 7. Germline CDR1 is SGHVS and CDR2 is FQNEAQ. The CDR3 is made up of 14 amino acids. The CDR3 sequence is CASSSQGSGTEAFF. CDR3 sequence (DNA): TGTGCCAGCAGCTCACAGGGGAGCGGGACTGAAGCTTTCTTT.

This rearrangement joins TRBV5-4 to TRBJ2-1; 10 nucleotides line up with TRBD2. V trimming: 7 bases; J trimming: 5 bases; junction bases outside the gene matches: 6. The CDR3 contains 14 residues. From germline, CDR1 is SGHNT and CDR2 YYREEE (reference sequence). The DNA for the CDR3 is TGTGCCAGCTCAGTGGGACTAGCGAACAATGAGCAGTTCTTC. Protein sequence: CASSVGLANNEQFF.

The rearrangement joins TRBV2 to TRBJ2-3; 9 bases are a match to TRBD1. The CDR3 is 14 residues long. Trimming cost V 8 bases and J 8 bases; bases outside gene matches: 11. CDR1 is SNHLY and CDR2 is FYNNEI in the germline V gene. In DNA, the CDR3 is TGTGCCAGCGAAGACAGGGGGTACGACGGTACGCAGTATTTT. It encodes CASEDRGYDGTQYF.

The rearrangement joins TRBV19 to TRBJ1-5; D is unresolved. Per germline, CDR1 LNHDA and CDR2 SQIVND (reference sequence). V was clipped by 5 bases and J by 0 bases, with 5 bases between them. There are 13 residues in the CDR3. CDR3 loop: CASSVNSNQPQHF. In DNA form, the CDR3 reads TGTGCCAGTAGTGTCAATAGCAATCAGCCCCAGCATTTT.

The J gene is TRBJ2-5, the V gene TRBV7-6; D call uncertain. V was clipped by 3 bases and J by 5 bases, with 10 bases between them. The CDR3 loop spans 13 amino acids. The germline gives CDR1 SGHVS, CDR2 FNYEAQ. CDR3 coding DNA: TGTGCCAGCAGCTTTCAGAGAGCGGAGACCCAGTACTTC. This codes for CASSFQRAETQYF.

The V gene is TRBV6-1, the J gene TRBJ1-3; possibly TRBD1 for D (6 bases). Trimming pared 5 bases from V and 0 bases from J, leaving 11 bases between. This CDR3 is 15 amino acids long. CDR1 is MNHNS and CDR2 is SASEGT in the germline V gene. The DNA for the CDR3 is TGTGCCAGCAGTCCGGGACACAACTCTGGAAACACCATATATTTT. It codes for CASSPGHNSGNTIYF.

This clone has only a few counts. The CDR3 bases are TGCGCCAGCAGCTCGGCGGTAACAGGGATGGACACTGAAGCTTTCTTT. It yields the protein CASSSAVTGMDTEAFF. This chain connects TRBV5-1 to TRBJ1-1; a possible D gene is TRBD1 (6 bases). The germline CDR1 and CDR2 sequences are SGHRS and YFSETQ. Trimming left V 3 bases short and J 3 bases short, with 18 bases between. This CDR3 has 16 residues.

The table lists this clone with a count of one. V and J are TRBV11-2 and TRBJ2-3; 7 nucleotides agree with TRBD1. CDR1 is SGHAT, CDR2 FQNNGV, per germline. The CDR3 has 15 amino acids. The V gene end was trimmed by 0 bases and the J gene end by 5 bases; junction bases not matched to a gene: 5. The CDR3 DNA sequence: TGTGCCAGCAGCTTAGATCAGGGGGAACAAGATACGCAGTATTTT. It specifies CASSLDQGEQDTQYF.

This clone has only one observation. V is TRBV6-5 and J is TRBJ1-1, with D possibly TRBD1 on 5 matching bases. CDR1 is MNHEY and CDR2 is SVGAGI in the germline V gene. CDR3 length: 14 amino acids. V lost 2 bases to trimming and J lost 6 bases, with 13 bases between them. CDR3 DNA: TGTGCCAGCAGTTACGTCAGGGAAAGTCCTGAAGCTTTCTTT. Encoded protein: CASSYVRESPEAFF.

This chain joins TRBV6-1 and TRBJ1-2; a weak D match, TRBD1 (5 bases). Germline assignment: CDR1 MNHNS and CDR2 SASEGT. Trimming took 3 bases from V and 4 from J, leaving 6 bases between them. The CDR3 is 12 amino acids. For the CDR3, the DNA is TGTGCCAGCAGTGAGGGGGGCTATGGCTACACCTTC. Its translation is CASSEGGYGYTF.

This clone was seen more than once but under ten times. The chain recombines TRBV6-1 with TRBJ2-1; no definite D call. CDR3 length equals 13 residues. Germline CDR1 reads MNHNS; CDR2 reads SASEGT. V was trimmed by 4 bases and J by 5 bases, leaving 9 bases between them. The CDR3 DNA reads TGTGCCAGCAGTGCATACCAGAACAATGAGCAGTTCTTC. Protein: CASSAYQNNEQFF.

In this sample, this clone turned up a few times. The CDR3: CASSYSGAGRGNTIYF. For the CDR3, the DNA is TGTGCCAGCAGTTACTCAGGGGCAGGGCGAGGAAACACCATATATTTT. The rearrangement links TRBV6-5 to TRBJ1-3; tentative D call: TRBD1 (5 bases). The CDR3 sequence is 16 residues long. Trimming left V 0 bases short and J 4 bases short, with 13 bases between. Germline-derived CDR1 and CDR2 are MNHEY and SVGAGI.

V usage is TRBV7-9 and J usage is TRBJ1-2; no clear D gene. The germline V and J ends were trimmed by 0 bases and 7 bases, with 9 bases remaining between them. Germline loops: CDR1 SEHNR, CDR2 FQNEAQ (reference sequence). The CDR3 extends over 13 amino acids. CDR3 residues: CASSLAQRVGYTF. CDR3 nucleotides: TGTGCCAGCAGCTTAGCGCAACGGGTTGGCTACACCTTC.